This T cell receptor beta chain was sequenced in a study of vaccination and CD4 T cells after COVID-19. Across the study: The control cultures got either a CEFX pool, an HIV-1 Nef pool, or no peptide at all. Notes on the study in general: Looking at convalescent patients, 304 of their 307 vaccine-specific clones were spike mono-reactive.

Trimming pared 5 bases from V and 3 bases from J, leaving 7 bases between. The length of the CDR3 is 12 residues. Germline V gene data show CDR1 as MNHNS and CDR2 as SASEGT. Treatment described: roughly 10-day PBMC culture with coronavirus spike peptide pools or control peptides (ViraFEST assay). ViraFEST stimulated the growth of antigen-specific T cells using peptide pools and subsequently profiled their TCRs by sequencing. An Oncomine TCR Beta short-read assay was used to sequence the DNA from cultured CD4+ T cells. Genomic DNA was extracted from cultured CD4+ T cells. TCRdb fed the PCR reads into MiXCR, producing one record per CDR3 protein. The table records around 6,800 distinct CDR3 sequences, about 79% of them present only once. With regard to this clonotype: The antigen is not known.

V and J are TRBV6-1 and TRBJ1-1; the D is unclear. The sample was CD4+ T cells from blood, cultured in vitro. The clonotype was recovered from a human donor who had recovered from COVID-19. CDR3 nucleotide sequence: TGTGCCAGCAGTAACCGCTACACTGAAGCTTTCTTT. Its protein product is CASSNRYTEAFF.